What follows are 26 T cell receptor beta chains derived from one specimen sequenced in a study of CDR3 diversity in severe acne. TCRdb reprocessed the PCR reads with MiXCR, giving one entry per CDR3 protein. The sample records 85,000 to 120,000 distinct CDR3 sequences, more than 45% being singletons. The source material was blood. The receptors here all came from a male donor with acne.

The chain employs TRBV6-4 and TRBJ2-7; 8 positions match TRBD2. This CDR3 region has 11 residues. The germline CDR1 and CDR2 sequences are MRHNA and SNTAGT. DNA for the CDR3: TGTGCCAGCAGTGACTCGGCGGGGGGATATGTC. Amino acid sequence: CASSDSAGGYV.

J is TRBJ1-5 and V is TRBV25-1; D uncertain. Trimming removed 4 bases from V and 2 bases from J, with 12 bases in between. Germline V gene lookup returns CDR1 MGHDK and CDR2 SYGVNS. The CDR3 length is 15 residues. The CDR3 DNA is TGTGCCAGCAGTGGGGCGGGGTACGGCAATCAGCCCCAGCATTTT. Residues: CASSGAGYGNQPQHF. The whole variable domain, filled in from reference TRBV25-1 and TRBJ1-5, reads EADIYQTPRYLVIGTGKKITLECSQTMGHDKMYWYQQDPGMELHLIHYSYGVNSTEKGDLSSESTVSRIRTEHFPLTLESARPSHTSQYLCASSGAGYGNQPQHFGDGTRLSIL.

This clonotype has more than one count but fewer than ten. V gene TRBV5-6 combines with J gene TRBJ1-1; tentative D call: TRBD1 (5 bases). The germline CDR1 and CDR2 sequences are SGHDT and YYEEEE. The CDR3 contains 15 residues. The V end lost 0 bases, the J end lost 6 bases, and 15 bases lay between the germline ends. Written as DNA, the CDR3 is TGTGCCAGCAGCTTGGCCCGCGGAGGGACTCCTGAAGCTTTCTTT. Translating gives CASSLARGGTPEAFF. Drawing the rest from reference TRBV5-6 and TRBJ1-1, the complete variable domain is DAGVTQSPTHLIKTRGQQVTLRCSPKSGHDTVSWYQQALGQGPQFIFQYYEEEERQRGNFPDRFSGHQFPNYSSELNVNALLLGDSALYLCASSLARGGTPEAFFGQGTRLTVV.

In DNA, the CDR3 is TGTGCCAGCAGCTTAGGGAGAATAGACGAGCAGTACTTC. This translates into CASSLGRIDEQYF. The V call is TRBV7-9, the J call TRBJ2-7; D gene ambiguous. This CDR3 is 13 amino acids long. Germline V gives CDR1 SEHNR, CDR2 FQNEAQ (reference sequence). V was clipped by 1 base and J by 5 bases, with 9 bases between them.

This clonotype was picked up many times. V usage is TRBV5-6 and J usage is TRBJ2-2, with D possibly being TRBD2 (6 bases). The V end lost 4 bases, the J end lost 5 bases, and 15 bases lay between the germline ends. The CDR3 extends over 15 amino acids. Germline V gives CDR1 SGHDT, CDR2 YYEEEE. CDR3 residues: CASSGRWVGTGELFF. The CDR3 nucleotides are TGTGCCAGCAGCGGGAGGTGGGTAGGAACCGGGGAGCTGTTTTTT.

This clonotype turned up a few times. This chain joins TRBV10-3 and TRBJ2-5, with D uncertain. From germline, CDR1 is ENHRY and CDR2 SYGVKD. The CDR3 extends over 13 amino acids. The germline V and J ends were trimmed by 0 bases and 8 bases, with 10 bases remaining between them. For the CDR3, the DNA is TGTGCCATCAGTGAGTCGATTGCGATAACCCAGTACTTC. It is translated as CAISESIAITQYF.

This rearrangement joins TRBV12-3 or TRBV12-4 to TRBJ2-5; tentatively, D is TRBD2 (6 bases). The CDR3 covers 15 residues. Trimming took off 4 bases at V and 5 bases at J, with 17 bases between the two ends. The CDR3 region has the DNA TGTGCCAGCAGTTCGTCCGGGAGTACTCGGGAGACCCAGTACTTC. Amino acid sequence: CASSSSGSTRETQYF.

This sequence joins TRBV7-2 and TRBJ1-6, with no clear D. The CDR3 runs 15 residues. V was clipped by 5 bases and J by 1 base, with 9 bases between them. In germline, CDR1 is SGHTA, CDR2 FQGNSA. The CDR3 spells CASSPWVSYNSPLHF. Written as DNA, the CDR3 is TGTGCCAGCAGCCCCTGGGTATCCTATAATTCACCCCTCCACTTT.

Concerning this clonotype: With a much larger clone just one base away, this may be a read error. The rearrangement joins TRBV10-3 to TRBJ1-4; 7 nucleotides match TRBD1. Per germline, CDR1 ENHRY and CDR2 SYGVKD. The CDR3 runs to 13 residues. The CDR3 DNA is TGTGCCATCAAGGGGGCCGGTAATGAAAAACTGCTTTTT. Its translation: CAIKGAGNEKLLF.

This clonotype came up many times. The chain carries TRBV20-1 and TRBJ2-3, with D hard to call. The V gene's germline CDR1 is DFQATT and CDR2 SNEGSKA (reference sequence). This CDR3 contains 14 residues. The V and J ends lost 7 bases and 2 bases respectively, with 16 bases between them. The DNA for the CDR3 is TGCAGTGGGACGGGCCCTACCCTCACAGATACGCAGTATTTT. This translates into CSGTGPTLTDTQYF.

This clonotype showed up just a few times. The V and J genes are TRBV27 and TRBJ1-1; D unresolved. Trimming shortened V by 5 bases and J by 4 bases, and 17 bases separated the two germline ends. Germline assignment: CDR1 MNHEY and CDR2 SMNVEV (reference sequence). This CDR3 is built from 15 residues. CDR3 loop: CASSAPGSRSTEAFF. The CDR3 nucleotides are TGTGCCAGCAGTGCCCCCGGGTCGAGGAGCACTGAAGCTTTCTTT.

This chain connects TRBV29-1 to TRBJ2-2; D is undetermined. V lost 5 bases to trimming and J lost 5 bases, with 9 bases between them. Per germline, CDR1 SQVTM and CDR2 ANQGSEA. The CDR3 sequence is 12 residues long. CDR3 in amino acids: CSVSETTGELFF. CDR3 in DNA: TGCAGCGTTTCAGAGACTACCGGGGAGCTGTTTTTT.

The chain recombines TRBV24-1 with TRBJ1-1; 7 bases line up with TRBD1. V trimming: 9 bases; J trimming: 5 bases; junction bases outside the gene matches: 8. The germline V gene has CDR1 KGHDR and CDR2 SFDVKD. This CDR3 has 13 amino acids. The CDR3 region has the DNA TGTGCCACCCGAGACAGGGAATCGACTGAAGCTTTCTTT. Residues: CATRDRESTEAFF.

The sample holds many counts of this clonotype. V and J are TRBV15 and TRBJ2-7, with TRBD1 matching 10 bases. In germline, CDR1 is LNHNV, CDR2 YYDKDF (reference sequence). This CDR3 has 15 residues. V shed 2 bases, J shed 2 bases, and the junction held 3 bases outside the gene matches. CDR3 DNA sequence: TGTGCCACCAGCAGATCCGGGACAGGGGCCTACGAGCAGTACTTC. This codes for CATSRSGTGAYEQYF.

This clonotype was recorded a few times. The rearrangement joins TRBV5-1 to TRBJ2-1; 12 nucleotides align to TRBD2. The CDR3 loop spans 16 amino acids. Germline V gene lookup returns CDR1 SGHRS and CDR2 YFSETQ. Germline trimming cut 7 bases from V and 8 bases from J; bases unmatched to any gene: 13. CDR3 amino acids: CASAPALAGGVHEQFF. CDR3 coding DNA: TGCGCCAGCGCTCCCGCCCTAGCGGGGGGGGTCCATGAGCAGTTCTTC.

Worth noting for this clonotype: Without the conserved terminal phenylalanine or tryptophan, this CDR3 likely stems from a read error. This chain links TRBV7-9 with TRBJ2-1; weak D call: TRBD2 (6 bases). The CDR3 extends over 15 amino acids. The V end was cut by 5 bases, the J end by 3 bases, with 14 bases between. Germline V lookup: CDR1 SEHNR, CDR2 FQNEAQ (reference sequence). In DNA, the CDR3 is TGTGCCAGCAGCCCCGGGAGAGGGGACTACAATGAGCAGTTCTCC. Translated, it gives CASSPGRGDYNEQFS.

V gene TRBV25-1 combines with J gene TRBJ2-7; D gene ambiguous. V shed 8 bases and J shed 5 bases, with 7 bases lying between them. This CDR3 comprises 10 residues. Germline assignment: CDR1 MGHDK and CDR2 SYGVNS. The CDR3 spells CASWGNEQYF. CDR3 sequence (DNA): TGTGCCAGCTGGGGAAACGAGCAGTACTTC.

This clonotype has just a few counts. In nucleotides, the CDR3 is TGTGCCAGCAGCTTTCTCCAGATGAACACTGAAGCTTTCTTT. Translated, it gives CASSFLQMNTEAFF. The chain is built from TRBV7-3 and TRBJ1-1, with D unresolved. The ends were cut back, 3 bases at V and 0 bases at J, with 8 bases in the middle. This CDR3 region has 14 residues. CDR1 and CDR2 (germline): SGHTA, FQGTGA.

The rearrangement links TRBV5-4 to TRBJ2-3, with a weak D call TRBD1 (6 bases). Trimming took off 5 bases at V and 11 bases at J, with 30 bases between the two ends. This CDR3 region has 17 residues. From germline, CDR1 is SGHNT and CDR2 YYREEE (reference sequence). CDR3 sequence: CASRGGPGARSYNEQYF. The CDR3 nucleotides are TGTGCCAGCAGAGGGGGACCAGGAGCTCGGTCCTACAATGAGCAGTATTTT.

There are many counts of this clonotype. This sequence joins TRBV30 and TRBJ2-1, with 10 positions matching TRBD2. The germline CDR1 and CDR2 sequences are GTSNPN and SVGIG (reference sequence). The CDR3 loop spans 15 amino acids. V dropped 1 base and J dropped 6; count of bases not matched to a gene: 6. The DNA of the CDR3 is TGTGCCTGGAGTGCGATACTAGCGGGAATCAATGAGCAGTTCTTC. It codes for CAWSAILAGINEQFF.

Of note for this clonotype: Compared with germline, one end of the junction differs, possibly owing to a read error. The V gene is TRBV7-7, the J gene TRBJ2-1, with TRBD2 matching over 14 bases. Germline lookup yields CDR1 SSHAT and CDR2 FNYEAQ (reference sequence). The CDR3 runs to 11 residues. The CDR3 bases are TGTGCTAGCAGCCCGGGACTAGCGGGGGTCTTC. Protein sequence: CASSPGLAGVF.

The count of this clonotype is one. The chain is built from TRBV9 and TRBJ2-2; a possible D gene is TRBD2 (5 bases). The CDR3 consists of 18 residues. The germline V gene has CDR1 SGDLS and CDR2 YYNGEE. V lost 2 bases and J 6 bases, leaving 23 bases between the germline ends. The chain's CDR3 is CASSVSPPASEGSGELFF. CDR3 in DNA: TGTGCCAGCAGCGTTTCCCCCCCAGCGAGTGAGGGTTCCGGGGAGCTGTTTTTT.

This chain joins TRBV19 and TRBJ1-2; the D is unclear. The CDR3 has 18 amino acids. Per the germline V gene, CDR1 is LNHDA and CDR2 is SQIVND (reference sequence). The ends were cut back, 5 bases at V and 5 bases at J, with 27 bases in the middle. The DNA for the CDR3 is TGTGCCAGTAGTGTCAGCGGGCCGAGAGGAGCCGTATGGTATGGCTACACCTTC. Its translation is CASSVSGPRGAVWYGYTF.

Remarks on this clonotype: This may be a read error: a much more frequent sequence differs by one nucleotide. This likely comes from a read error, as the CDR3 has no conserved phenylalanine or tryptophan at its end. The chain employs TRBV9 and TRBJ2-3, with 7 positions matching TRBD2. CDR1 is SGDLS, CDR2 YYNGEE, per germline. Trimming removed 3 bases from V and 2 bases from J; junction bases left unmatched: 9. The length of the CDR3 is 16 residues. The CDR3 DNA sequence: TGTGCCAGCAGCGCCGGACTAGATGGCTACACAGATACGCAGTATTCT. Amino acid sequence: CASSAGLDGYTDTQYS.

This clonotype has at least ten counts. The chain links TRBV10-3 to TRBJ2-2; no clear D. Looked up from germline, CDR1 is ENHRY and CDR2 is SYGVKD. The V and J ends lost 8 bases and 2 bases respectively, with 6 bases between them. The CDR3 is 12 amino acids. The chain's CDR3 is CAIGKNTGELFF. The CDR3 region has the DNA TGTGCCATCGGAAAAAACACCGGGGAGCTGTTTTTT.

This clonotype came up many times. The rearrangement joins TRBV7-9 to TRBJ2-2; D is uncertain. Trimming took 5 bases from V and 5 from J, leaving 15 bases between them. The CDR3 contains 15 residues. In germline, CDR1 is SEHNR, CDR2 FQNEAQ (reference sequence). The CDR3 coding sequence is TGTGCCAGCAGCCCATTTGGCCTGCCTACCGGGGAGCTGTTTTTT. Its protein is CASSPFGLPTGELFF.